This TCR beta chain was documented in a study of regulatory T cells in long-lasting Graves disease. The sample holds a few counts of this clonotype. Regarding time point: newly diagnosed GD, antithyroid drugs for less than 3 months. The TCR library was made from RNA extracted from PBMCs. V was clipped by 6 bases and J by 7 bases, with 9 bases between them. Germline V gives CDR1 MNHNS, CDR2 SASEGT. This CDR3 is 12 amino acids long. With iRepertoire HTBI primers and Arm-PCR of CDR3 regions, TCR beta libraries were built. Each CDR3 protein is one row after TCRdb ran MiXCR on the multiplex PCR reads. Here the sample spans about 470,000 distinct CDR3 sequences, roughly 16% being singletons. The same specimen was also included in a second study, on T cells in Graves' hyperthyroidism and ophthalmopathy.

V and J are TRBV6-1 and TRBJ2-2; no reliable D call. The source is a man aged 40-49 years with Graves disease. The input for sequencing was peripheral blood mononuclear cells (PBMCs), taken at new diagnosis, from a patient treated with antithyroid drugs. This chain's CDR3 is CASRSPNGELFF. The CDR3 bases are TGTGCCAGCAGGTCCCCGAACGGGGAGCTGTTTTTT.